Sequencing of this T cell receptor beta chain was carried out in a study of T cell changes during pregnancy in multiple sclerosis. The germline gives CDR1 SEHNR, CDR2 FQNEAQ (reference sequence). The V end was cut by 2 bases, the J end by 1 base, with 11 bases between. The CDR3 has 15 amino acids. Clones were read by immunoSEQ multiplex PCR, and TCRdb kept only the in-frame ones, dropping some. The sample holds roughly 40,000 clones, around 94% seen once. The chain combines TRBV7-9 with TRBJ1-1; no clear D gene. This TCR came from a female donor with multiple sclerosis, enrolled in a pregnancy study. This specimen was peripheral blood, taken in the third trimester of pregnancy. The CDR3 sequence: CASSLLAGWNTEAFF. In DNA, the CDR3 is TGTGCCAGCAGCTTATTGGCAGGTTGGAACACTGAAGCTTTCTTT.